A single sample gave rise to the 10 T cell receptor beta chains below, sequenced in a study of Graves' ophthalmopathy and Graves' hyperthyroidism. Amplified material comprised TCR beta CDR3 regions derived from RNA transcripts. First-round RT-PCR used HTBI primers; second-round multiplex PCR followed. TCRdb independently ran MiXCR on the multiplex PCR reads; one entry per CDR3 protein. Here the sample spans 600,000 to 700,000 distinct CDR3 sequences, under 50% being singletons. The sequenced material came from peripheral blood. Receptors originate from an adult man with Graves' ophthalmopathy.

This chain joins TRBV14 and TRBJ2-7, with TRBD1 matching over 9 bases. This CDR3 has 15 residues. The V segment lost 1 base and the J segment 4 bases; nucleotides outside the gene matches: 5. Germline CDR1 SGHDN, CDR2 FVKESK. DNA of the CDR3: TGTGCCAGCAGCCAAGTCCACAGGGGGCCTTACGAGCAGTACTTC. It translates to CASSQVHRGPYEQYF. Looking up the rest from reference TRBV14 and TRBJ2-7 gives the full variable domain: EAGVTQFPSHSVIEKGQTVTLRCDPISGHDNLYWYRRVMGKEIKFLLHFVKESKQDESGMPNNRFLAERTGGTYSTLKVQPAELEDSGVYFCASSQVHRGPYEQYFGPGTRLTVT.

This clonotype was picked up many times. The rearrangement uses TRBV7-2 and TRBJ2-5; 8 nucleotides line up with TRBD2. There are 15 residues in the CDR3. Germline values: CDR1 SGHTA, CDR2 FQGNSA. Germline trimming cut 5 bases from V and 5 bases from J; bases unmatched to any gene: 10. The CDR3, as DNA: TGTGCCAGCAGCGCTCGGACTAGCTTGGAGGAGACCCAGTACTTC. This sequence encodes CASSARTSLEETQYF.

The gene calls are TRBV7-2 and TRBJ2-6; TRBD1 matches at 7 bases. Trimming removed 6 bases from V and 19 bases from J; junction bases left unmatched: 9. CDR1 and CDR2 from the germline V gene are SGHTA and FQGNSA. The CDR3 consists of 11 residues. The CDR3 coding sequence is TGTGCCAGCAGTGCGATAAGGGACAGTACTTTC. Protein sequence: CASSAIRDSTF.

This clonotype was seen repeatedly, ten times or more. This chain connects TRBV29-1 to TRBJ1-5; possible D gene TRBD1, 5 bases. From germline, CDR1 is SQVTM and CDR2 ANQGSEA. This CDR3 has 13 amino acids. V gave up 4 bases and J gave up 7 bases, with 14 bases separating them. This CDR3 is CSVASGPWQPQHF. The CDR3 nucleotides read TGCAGCGTTGCCTCGGGGCCGTGGCAGCCCCAGCATTTT.

In regard to this clonotype: It may be a read error: a sequence one base away is much more abundant. The chain joins TRBV2 to TRBJ1-5; 11 bases match TRBD1. The CDR3 totals 15 residues. With 5 bases clipped from V and 3 bases from J, the junction kept 3 bases outside the gene matches. Germline V lookup: CDR1 SNHLY, CDR2 FYNNEI. This chain's CDR3 is CASSPGQGANQPQHF. The CDR3 DNA reads as TGTGCCAGCAGTCCCGGACAGGGGGCCAATCAGCCCCAGCATTTT.

This clonotype was recorded many times. This sequence joins TRBV12-3 or TRBV12-4 and TRBJ2-7; D is unclear. The CDR3 contains 12 residues. Trimming shortened V by 4 bases and J by 0 bases, and 4 bases separated the two germline ends. CDR3 bases: TGTGCCAGCAGTTATCTCTCCTACGAGCAGTACTTC. Protein: CASSYLSYEQYF.

In this sample, this clonotype turned up many times. V is TRBV2 and J is TRBJ2-2, with D maybe TRBD2 (6 bases). The CDR3 has 12 amino acids. V dropped 4 bases and J dropped 6 bases, with 6 bases sitting between them. Germline CDR1 and CDR2: SNHLY and FYNNEI. The CDR3 sequence is CASSGGAGELFF. CDR3 DNA: TGTGCCAGCAGTGGCGGGGCCGGGGAGCTGTTTTTT.

There are many counts of this clonotype. The V and J genes are TRBV5-1 and TRBJ2-5; D is unclear. The ends were cut back, 3 bases at V and 2 bases at J, with 8 bases in the middle. Germline V gene data show CDR1 as SGHRS and CDR2 as YFSETQ. There are 13 residues in the CDR3. CDR3 amino acids: CASSSSPQETQYF. The CDR3 bases are TGCGCCAGCAGCTCGAGCCCTCAAGAGACCCAGTACTTC.

This sequence joins TRBV7-2 and TRBJ2-7, with D maybe TRBD1 (6 bases). There are 16 residues in the CDR3. Trimming removed 3 bases at V and 6 bases at J, with 21 bases between. Germline lookup yields CDR1 SGHTA and CDR2 FQGNSA. The CDR3 sequence is CASSFLPGRGWIEQYF. The CDR3 nucleotides are TGTGCCAGCAGCTTTCTCCCCGGCAGGGGATGGATCGAGCAGTACTTC. Full variable domain (remainder filled in from reference TRBV7-2 and TRBJ2-7): GAGVSQSPSNKVTEKGKDVELRCDPISGHTALYWYRQSLGQGLEFLIYFQGNSAPDKSGLPSDRFSAERTGGSVSTLTIQRTQQEDSAVYLCASSFLPGRGWIEQYFGPGTRLTVT.

This clonotype was seen at least ten times. The V and J genes are TRBV15 and TRBJ1-3, with a tentative D call TRBD1 (5 bases). Germline values: CDR1 LNHNV, CDR2 YYDKDF (reference sequence). The CDR3 runs to 14 residues. Trimming left V 1 base short and J 4 bases short, with 8 bases between. CDR3 residues: CATSRVQAGNTIYF. The CDR3 nucleotides read TGTGCCACCAGCAGAGTACAGGCGGGAAACACCATATATTTT.